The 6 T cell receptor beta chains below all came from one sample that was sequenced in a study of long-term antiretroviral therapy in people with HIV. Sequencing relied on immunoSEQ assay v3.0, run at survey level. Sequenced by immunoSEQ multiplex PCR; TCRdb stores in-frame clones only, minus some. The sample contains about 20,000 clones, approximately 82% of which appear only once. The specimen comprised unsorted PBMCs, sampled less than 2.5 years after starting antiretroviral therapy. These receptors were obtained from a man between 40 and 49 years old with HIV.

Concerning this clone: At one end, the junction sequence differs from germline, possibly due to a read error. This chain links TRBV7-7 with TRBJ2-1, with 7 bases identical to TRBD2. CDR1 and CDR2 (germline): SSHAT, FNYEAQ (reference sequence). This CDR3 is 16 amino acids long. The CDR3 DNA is TGTGCTAGCAGCTCCGGTGGCGGGAGAACCCACAATGAGCAGTTCTTC. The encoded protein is CASSSGGGRTHNEQFF. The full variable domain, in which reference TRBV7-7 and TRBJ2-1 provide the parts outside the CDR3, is GAGVSQSPRYKVTKRGQDVTLRCDPISSHATLYWYQQALGQGPEFLTYFNYEAQPDKSGLPSDRFSAERPEGSISTLTIQRTEQRDSAMYRCASSSGGGRTHNEQFFGPGTRLTVL.

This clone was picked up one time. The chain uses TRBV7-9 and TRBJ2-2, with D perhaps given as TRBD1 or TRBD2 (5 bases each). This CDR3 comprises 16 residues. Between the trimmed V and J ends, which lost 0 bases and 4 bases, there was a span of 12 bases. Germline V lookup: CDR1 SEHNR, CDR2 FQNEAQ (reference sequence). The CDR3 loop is CASSLAPSGGTGELFF. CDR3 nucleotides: TGTGCCAGCAGCTTAGCCCCATCTGGGGGCACCGGGGAGCTGTTTTTT.

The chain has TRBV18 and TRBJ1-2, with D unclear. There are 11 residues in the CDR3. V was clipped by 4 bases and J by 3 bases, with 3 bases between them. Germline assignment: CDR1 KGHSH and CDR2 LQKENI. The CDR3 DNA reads TGTGCCAGCTCACAGGACTATGGCTACACCTTC. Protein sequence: CASSQDYGYTF.

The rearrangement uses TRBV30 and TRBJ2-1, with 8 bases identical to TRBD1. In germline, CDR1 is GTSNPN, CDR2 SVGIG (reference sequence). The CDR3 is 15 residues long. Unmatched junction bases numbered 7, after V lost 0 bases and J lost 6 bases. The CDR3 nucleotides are TGTGCCTGGAGTGTCGACAGGGGAAGCAGCAATGAGCAGTTCTTC. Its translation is CAWSVDRGSSNEQFF.

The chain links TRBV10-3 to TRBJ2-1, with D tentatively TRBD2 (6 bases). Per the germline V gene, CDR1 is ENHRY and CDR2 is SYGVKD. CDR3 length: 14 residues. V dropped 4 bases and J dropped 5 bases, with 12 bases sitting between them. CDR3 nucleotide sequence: TGTGCCATCAGTGGGGGACTGGTCGACAATGAGCAGTTCTTC. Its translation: CAISGGLVDNEQFF.

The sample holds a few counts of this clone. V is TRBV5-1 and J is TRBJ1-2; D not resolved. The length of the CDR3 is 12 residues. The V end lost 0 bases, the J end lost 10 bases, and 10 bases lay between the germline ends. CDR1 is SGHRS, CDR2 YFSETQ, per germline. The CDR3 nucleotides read TGCGCCAGCAGCTTGGAATGGAAGGCCTACACCTTC. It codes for CASSLEWKAYTF.